These 8 T cell receptor beta chains came from one sample sequenced in a study of CD8 T cells in Susac syndrome. Random hexamers were used to reverse transcribe an amount of about 0.5 to 1 ug RNA. In TCRdb, the immunoSEQ multiplex PCR reads were re-called with MiXCR into one record per CDR3 protein. The table shows roughly 200,000 distinct CDR3 sequences, with 85% to 95% occurring only once. Sequenced sample: CD4+ T cells from PBMCs. These receptors all stem from a human donor in good health.

This chain joins TRBV15 and TRBJ2-1; D might be TRBD1 (6 bases). V lost 3 bases and J lost 10, with 16 bases in between. The CDR3 length is 14 residues. Germline V gives CDR1 LNHNV, CDR2 YYDKDF (reference sequence). The CDR3 spells CATSRWGQGQEQFF. CDR3 nucleotides: TGTGCCACCAGCAGGTGGGGGCAGGGGCAAGAGCAGTTCTTC.

V and J are TRBV12-3 or TRBV12-4 and TRBJ2-4, with D perhaps matching TRBD1 (5 bases). This CDR3 spans 14 amino acids. V was trimmed by 6 bases and J by 2 bases, leaving 11 bases between them. In DNA, the CDR3 is TGTGCCAGCAGCCAAGACAGTACCAAAAACATTCAGTACTTC. Encoded protein: CASSQDSTKNIQYF.

The chain joins TRBV29-1 to TRBJ2-1; D could derive from TRBD1 or TRBD2 (5 bases each). Trimming took off 7 bases at V and 0 bases at J, with 10 bases between the two ends. The CDR3 extends over 13 amino acids. Germline V gene lookup returns CDR1 SQVTM and CDR2 ANQGSEA. Here the CDR3 DNA reads TGCAGCGCGGGGCTTAGCTCCTACAATGAGCAGTTCTTC. Amino acids: CSAGLSSYNEQFF.

This clonotype appeared a single time. The chain carries TRBV29-1 and TRBJ2-7; TRBD2 agrees at 11 bases. Per the germline V gene, CDR1 is SQVTM and CDR2 is ANQGSEA. Trimming cost V 6 bases and J 0 bases; bases outside gene matches: 1. The CDR3 length is 13 residues. CDR3 region: CSVGTSGSYEQYF. For the CDR3, the DNA is TGCAGCGTCGGGACTAGCGGCTCCTACGAGCAGTACTTC.

V gene TRBV6-2 or TRBV6-3 combines with J gene TRBJ2-4; TRBD2 is a possible D gene (6 bases). This CDR3 has 12 amino acids. Germline assignment: CDR1 MNHEY and CDR2 SVGEGT. V was cut by 6 bases and J by 13 bases, with 16 bases left in between. The CDR3 here is CASRPDGRGQYF. DNA of the CDR3: TGTGCCAGCAGACCCGACGGGAGAGGGCAGTACTTC.

The CDR3 coding sequence is TGCAGTGCTAGAGTGGGGGAACGTGGCTACACCTTC. It specifies CSARVGERGYTF. The chain is built from TRBV20-1 and TRBJ1-2; tentatively, D is TRBD1 (5 bases). This CDR3 comprises 12 residues. V lost 1 base, J lost 7 bases, and 10 bases lay in between. From germline, CDR1 is DFQATT and CDR2 SNEGSKA (reference sequence).

The CDR3, as DNA: TGTGCCAGCAGTTCATTTATTAGCACAGATACGCAGTATTTT. Translating it yields CASSSFISTDTQYF. The V call is TRBV12-3 or TRBV12-4, the J call TRBJ2-3; D gene uncertain. This CDR3 region has 14 residues. V dropped 4 bases and J dropped 0 bases, with 8 bases sitting between them.

This clonotype occurred once. The chain recombines TRBV5-1 with TRBJ2-1, with TRBD2 identical over 9 bases. The CDR3 length is 17 residues. J gave up 7 bases and V 1 base, and 12 bases lay outside the gene matches. Germline V gene lookup returns CDR1 SGHRS and CDR2 YFSETQ. The CDR3 DNA reads as TGCGCCAGCAGCTTGAGTTCGGGCTTAGCGGGAGATAATGAGCAGTTCTTC. Its protein product is CASSLSSGLAGDNEQFF.